A single sample gave rise to the 32 T cell receptor beta chains below, sequenced in a study of cytomegalovirus exposure and HLA in healthy donors. Amplification used 60 Vbeta primers and 13 Jbeta primers. TCRdb's copy holds only in-frame clones and misses some; the assay was immunoSEQ multiplex PCR. Of more than 150,000 clones listed, 65% to 85% are singletons. The sequenced sample was PBMCs. These receptors were obtained from a woman aged 18-35 years in good health and CMV-seronegative.

This chain connects TRBV6-1 to TRBJ1-2; D unclear. The CDR3 length is 16 residues. The ends were cut back, 0 bases at V and 8 bases at J, with 19 bases in the middle. The germline CDR1 and CDR2 sequences are MNHNS and SASEGT. The CDR3 spells CASSEAFWWQEDGYTF. The CDR3 DNA reads as TGTGCCAGCAGTGAAGCGTTTTGGTGGCAGGAGGACGGCTACACCTTC.

V usage is TRBV29-1 and J usage is TRBJ1-1, with D possibly matching TRBD1 (6 bases). CDR1 SQVTM and CDR2 ANQGSEA come from the germline V gene. V was pared by 7 bases and J by 5 bases, with 17 bases between. There are 13 residues in the CDR3. The CDR3 sequence is CSAGGGLRTEAFF. In DNA form, the CDR3 reads TGCAGCGCTGGGGGGGGCCTGCGGACTGAAGCTTTCTTT. Combining the CDR3 with reference TRBV29-1 and TRBJ1-1 gives the whole variable domain SAVISQKPSRDICQRGTSLTIQCQVDSQVTMMFWYRQQPGQSLTLIATANQGSEATYESGFVIDKFPISRPNLTFSTLTVSNMSPEDSSIYLCSAGGGLRTEAFFGQGTRLTVV.

The chain recombines TRBV19 with TRBJ2-3; a possible D gene is TRBD2 (7 bases). V lost 1 base, J lost 1 base, and 12 bases lay in between. CDR1 is LNHDA, CDR2 SQIVND, per germline (reference sequence). CDR3 length: 16 amino acids. CDR3 in DNA: TGTGCCAGTAGTATAGTAGGGGGGGCGGGCACAGATACGCAGTATTTT. Translating it yields CASSIVGGAGTDTQYF.

The rearrangement uses TRBV5-4 and TRBJ1-1, with D perhaps TRBD1 (6 bases). V lost 3 bases, J lost 0 bases, and 12 bases lay in between. The CDR3 extends over 15 amino acids. Germline V gives CDR1 SGHNT, CDR2 YYREEE (reference sequence). In nucleotides, the CDR3 is TGTGCCAGCAGCTCACAGGGATCGTTGAACACTGAAGCTTTCTTT. Its protein is CASSSQGSLNTEAFF.

The chain employs TRBV10-3 and TRBJ2-3, with 11 positions matching TRBD2. The V gene end was trimmed by 2 bases and the J gene end by 0 bases; junction bases not matched to a gene: 7. Germline V lookup: CDR1 ENHRY, CDR2 SYGVKD. This CDR3 has 18 residues. The CDR3, as DNA: TGTGCCATCAGTGAGACCGCTAGCGGGGGGTCTAGCACAGATACGCAGTATTTT. Translation: CAISETASGGSSTDTQYF.

The genes are TRBV19 and TRBJ2-6; D is possibly TRBD2 (5 bases). V lost 5 bases to trimming and J lost 0 bases, with 14 bases between them. The CDR3 totals 17 residues. Germline V lookup: CDR1 LNHDA, CDR2 SQIVND (reference sequence). The CDR3 DNA reads as TGTGCCAGTAGTTTCGGACGGGGTAGCTCTGGGGCCAACGTCCTGACTTTC. Translation: CASSFGRGSSGANVLTF.

CDR3 in amino acids: CASSQDIRRDPAAEQYF. The CDR3 DNA reads TGCGCCAGCAGCCAAGACATTCGCAGGGATCCGGCGGCCGAGCAGTACTTC. This chain links TRBV4-1 with TRBJ2-7; weak D call: TRBD1 (5 bases). The V end was cut by 0 bases, the J end by 6 bases, with 21 bases between. Germline CDR1 is MGHRA and CDR2 is YSYEKL. This CDR3 spans 17 amino acids.

This chain connects TRBV7-9 to TRBJ1-1; the D is unclear. The CDR3 loop spans 13 amino acids. Germline CDR1 SEHNR, CDR2 FQNEAQ (reference sequence). Deletions cut 0 bases from V and 3 bases from J, with 5 bases between. CDR3 loop: CASSLALYTEAFF. The CDR3 coding sequence is TGTGCCAGCAGCTTAGCCTTGTACACTGAAGCTTTCTTT.

The sample holds one count of this clone. The chain uses TRBV7-9 and TRBJ1-2; 7 nucleotides align to TRBD1. The CDR3 sequence is 13 residues long. V was clipped by 3 bases and J by 7 bases; unmatched bases: 5. Germline values: CDR1 SEHNR, CDR2 FQNEAQ (reference sequence). CDR3 region: CASSLEQGFGYTF. The CDR3 bases are TGTGCCAGCAGCTTGGAACAGGGGTTTGGCTACACCTTC.

The chain joins TRBV18 to TRBJ2-2; the D gene is possibly TRBD1 (6 bases). The CDR3 runs 16 residues. V gave up 2 bases and J gave up 2 bases, with 12 bases separating them. Germline assignment: CDR1 KGHSH and CDR2 LQKENI. Here the CDR3 reads CASSPLSGANTGELFF. The CDR3 bases are TGTGCCAGCTCACCATTATCAGGGGCTAACACCGGGGAGCTGTTTTTT.

The chain joins TRBV7-9 to TRBJ2-5; D ambiguous. This CDR3 comprises 14 residues. Between the trimmed V and J ends, which lost 5 bases and 4 bases, there was a span of 14 bases. Germline V gene data show CDR1 as SEHNR and CDR2 as FQNEAQ (reference sequence). The CDR3 nucleotides read TGTGCCAGCAGCAGAGAGGCGTTTGCAGAGACCCAGTACTTC. Its protein is CASSREAFAETQYF.

This clone was counted only a few times. Written as DNA, the CDR3 is TGTGCCAGCAGTTACAGGGGGCGCAATCAGCCCCAGCATTTT. Amino acid sequence: CASSYRGRNQPQHF. This chain joins TRBV6-5 and TRBJ1-5; the match to TRBD1 covers 7 bases. This CDR3 has 14 amino acids. With 2 bases clipped from V and 2 bases from J, the junction kept 0 bases outside the gene matches. The germline CDR1 and CDR2 sequences are MNHEY and SVGAGI.

The gene calls are TRBV19 and TRBJ1-1, with 10 nucleotides matching TRBD1. This CDR3 is 17 amino acids long. Germline-derived CDR1 and CDR2 are LNHDA and SQIVND (reference sequence). The junction had 12 bases not matched to a gene; V was cut back by 2 bases and J by 6 bases. CDR3 nucleotides: TGTGCCAGTAGTATATGGGGCCCGGGACAGGGGTCTTCTGAAGCTTTCTTT. It specifies CASSIWGPGQGSSEAFF.

In its sample, this clone was seen once. CDR3 sequence reads: CASSVGAWANTGELFF. DNA for the CDR3: TGTGCCAGCAGCGTTGGCGCCTGGGCTAACACCGGGGAGCTGTTTTTT. V is TRBV9 and J is TRBJ2-2; no firm D call. The V end lost 2 bases, the J end lost 2 bases, and 13 bases lay between the germline ends. CDR3 size: 16 residues. The germline gives CDR1 SGDLS, CDR2 YYNGEE. Full variable domain (rest looked up from reference TRBV9 and TRBJ2-2): DSGVTQTPKHLITATGQRVTLRCSPRSGDLSVYWYQQSLDQGLQFLIQYYNGEERAKGNILERFSAQQFPDLHSELNLSSLELGDSALYFCASSVGAWANTGELFFGEGSRLTVL.

V usage is TRBV27 and J usage is TRBJ2-3; D may be TRBD2 (5 bases). The length of the CDR3 is 15 residues. V dropped 0 bases and J dropped 0 bases, with 7 bases sitting between them. The V gene's germline CDR1 is MNHEY and CDR2 SMNVEV (reference sequence). The CDR3 here is CASSLSSGSTDTQYF. CDR3 bases: TGTGCCAGCAGTTTATCTTCGGGGAGCACAGATACGCAGTATTTT.

V usage is TRBV19 and J usage is TRBJ1-5, with D hard to call. This CDR3 has 14 amino acids. Trimming cost V 9 bases and J 2 bases, with 14 bases left between them. Germline CDR1 is LNHDA and CDR2 is SQIVND (reference sequence). As DNA, the CDR3 is TGTGCCAGCGGGATACAGAGACGCAATCAGCCCCAGCATTTT. Amino acids: CASGIQRRNQPQHF. The variable domain in full, completed from reference TRBV19 and TRBJ1-5, reads DGGITQSPKYLFRKEGQNVTLSCEQNLNHDAMYWYRQDPGQGLRLIYYSQIVNDFQKGDIAEGYSVSREKKESFPLTVTSAQKNPTAFYLCASGIQRRNQPQHFGDGTRLSIL.

The chain carries TRBV5-1 and TRBJ1-3, with TRBD1 as a possible D gene (6 bases). This CDR3 has 17 residues. The germline V gene encodes CDR1 SGHRS and CDR2 YFSETQ. The V end was cut by 0 bases, the J end by 1 base, with 14 bases between. This CDR3 is CASSLATLRGSGNTIYF. In DNA, the CDR3 is TGCGCCAGCAGCTTGGCAACCCTCAGGGGATCTGGAAACACCATATATTTT. Drawing the rest from reference TRBV5-1 and TRBJ1-3, the complete variable domain is KAGVTQTPRYLIKTRGQQVTLSCSPISGHRSVSWYQQTPGQGLQFLFEYFSETQRNKGNFPGRFSGRQFSNSRSEMNVSTLELGDSALYLCASSLATLRGSGNTIYFGEGSWLTVV.

J is TRBJ1-3 and V is TRBV18, with D hard to call. The ends were cut back, 2 bases at V and 4 bases at J, with 12 bases in the middle. CDR3 length: 15 residues. The V gene's germline CDR1 is KGHSH and CDR2 LQKENI. CDR3 sequence: CASSPREASGNTIYF. The CDR3 nucleotides read TGTGCCAGCTCACCAAGGGAGGCCTCAGGAAACACCATATATTTT.

The chain has TRBV2 and TRBJ2-7; D not resolved. Germline CDR1 is SNHLY and CDR2 is FYNNEI. CDR3 length: 12 amino acids. Between the trimmed V and J ends, which lost 2 bases and 3 bases, there was a span of 5 bases. CDR3 sequence (DNA): TGTGCCAGCAGTGAACAGGTCTACGAGCAGTACTTC. This codes for CASSEQVYEQYF. Full variable domain (rest looked up from reference TRBV2 and TRBJ2-7): EPEVTQTPSHQVTQMGQEVILRCVPISNHLYFYWYRQILGQKVEFLVSFYNNEISEKSEIFDDQFSVERPDGSNFTLKIRSTKLEDSAMYFCASSEQVYEQYFGPGTRLTVT.

J is TRBJ2-4 and V is TRBV6-5; D is perhaps TRBD2 (5 bases). CDR3 length equals 14 residues. The germline V gene encodes CDR1 MNHEY and CDR2 SVGAGI. Trimming stripped 6 bases from V and 3 bases from J, with 12 bases between. In nucleotides, the CDR3 is TGTGCCAGCAGCACGCCGGGATTCAAAAACATTCAGTACTTC. Its protein product is CASSTPGFKNIQYF.

This rearrangement joins TRBV7-9 to TRBJ2-3; tentatively, D is TRBD1 (6 bases). Per germline, CDR1 SEHNR and CDR2 FQNEAQ (reference sequence). The CDR3 runs to 17 residues. The V and J ends lost 6 bases and 5 bases respectively, with 24 bases between them. This CDR3 is CASRPTALRGGKDTQYF. CDR3 nucleotides: TGTGCCAGCAGACCTACCGCTCTCAGGGGCGGCAAAGATACGCAGTATTTT.

V and J are TRBV5-1 and TRBJ2-3; a possible D gene is TRBD1 (6 bases). This CDR3 has 15 residues. Germline CDR1 SGHRS, CDR2 YFSETQ. V was shortened by 4 bases and J by 2 bases, with 14 bases between the two germline ends. CDR3 nucleotides: TGCGCCAGCAGCCCCTTGGGGGCAACCACAGATACGCAGTATTTT. Encoded protein: CASSPLGATTDTQYF.

J is TRBJ2-5 and V is TRBV19, with 7 bases aligning to TRBD1. J lost 2 bases, V lost 5 bases, and 8 bases had no gene match. There are 15 residues in the CDR3. The germline CDR1 and CDR2 sequences are LNHDA and SQIVND (reference sequence). The CDR3 DNA follows: TGTGCCAGTAGTGTCAGAGGGACAGAACAAGAGACCCAGTACTTC. Protein product: CASSVRGTEQETQYF.

The chain carries TRBV2 and TRBJ1-2; D is unclear. The CDR3 loop spans 14 amino acids. V gave up 5 bases and J gave up 5 bases, with 15 bases separating them. Germline V gives CDR1 SNHLY, CDR2 FYNNEI. CDR3 DNA: TGTGCCAGCAGTACAACAGAGACCCTATATGGCTACACCTTC. This translates into CASSTTETLYGYTF.

About this clone itself: This same CDR3 is encoded by further DNA sequences in the sample. J is TRBJ2-5 and V is TRBV18; tentative D call: TRBD2 (5 bases). The germline V gene has CDR1 KGHSH and CDR2 LQKENI. Between the trimmed V and J ends, which lost 2 bases and 3 bases, there was a span of 7 bases. The CDR3 has 13 residues. The CDR3 reads CASSPGLEETQYF. The CDR3 DNA reads TGTGCCAGCTCACCAGGACTCGAAGAGACCCAGTACTTC.

The chain combines TRBV5-5 with TRBJ1-4; D remains ambiguous. The CDR3 is made up of 12 amino acids. V was trimmed by 0 bases and J by 8 bases, leaving 5 bases between them. Germline V gives CDR1 SGHKS, CDR2 YYEKEE (reference sequence). The CDR3 sequence is CASSLDLEKLFF. CDR3 sequence (DNA): TGTGCCAGCAGCTTGGACTTGGAAAAACTGTTTTTT.

The rearrangement uses TRBV5-1 and TRBJ2-2; TRBD2 agrees at 10 bases. Germline CDR1 SGHRS, CDR2 YFSETQ. This CDR3 has 18 amino acids. J lost 4 bases, V lost 0 bases, and 9 bases had no gene match. The CDR3 nucleotides are TGCGCCAGCAGCTTGGACCTTTTAGCGGGGGGTACCACCGGGGAGCTGTTTTTT. Translated: CASSLDLLAGGTTGELFF.

The CDR3 reads CASKLGTGLNQPQHF. The CDR3 region has the DNA TGTGCCAGTAAGCTAGGGACAGGACTCAATCAGCCCCAGCATTTT. V gene TRBV19 combines with J gene TRBJ1-5; 8 bases fit TRBD1. CDR3 size: 15 residues. Germline CDR1 is LNHDA and CDR2 is SQIVND (reference sequence). V was clipped by 7 bases and J by 3 bases; unmatched bases: 8.

This clone was counted a single time. One end of the junction is discordant with germline, which a read error may explain. This sequence joins TRBV7-9 and TRBJ2-7; TRBD1 matches 8 bases. The germline V gene encodes CDR1 SEHNR and CDR2 FQNEAQ (reference sequence). The CDR3 runs 15 residues. CDR3: CSSSRVGTGGYEQYF. As DNA, the CDR3 is TGTTCCAGCAGCCGCGTCGGGACAGGCGGCTACGAGCAGTACTTC.

This sequence joins TRBV6-5 and TRBJ1-2; 7 bases match TRBD1. Losses at the gene ends were 8 bases for V and 8 bases for J; bases not matched to a gene: 5. Germline CDR1 MNHEY, CDR2 SVGAGI. The CDR3 has 11 amino acids. The DNA of the CDR3 is TGTGCCAGCCGACAGGGCGGCGGCTACACCTTC. It translates to CASRQGGGYTF.

The rearrangement uses TRBV5-1 and TRBJ1-2; D possibly corresponds to TRBD1 (5 bases). Germline values: CDR1 SGHRS, CDR2 YFSETQ. CDR3 length: 18 amino acids. V was shortened by 0 bases and J by 1 base, with 19 bases between the two germline ends. CDR3 in DNA: TGCGCCAGCAGCTTGGCTCTACCGGTCGGGACTGATAACTATGGCTACACCTTC. It codes for CASSLALPVGTDNYGYTF. The whole variable domain, filled in from reference TRBV5-1 and TRBJ1-2, reads KAGVTQTPRYLIKTRGQQVTLSCSPISGHRSVSWYQQTPGQGLQFLFEYFSETQRNKGNFPGRFSGRQFSNSRSEMNVSTLELGDSALYLCASSLALPVGTDNYGYTFGSGTRLTVV.

This clone appeared once. CDR3: CASSLGRANTEAFF. The CDR3, as DNA: TGTGCCAGCAGTCTCGGGAGGGCGAACACTGAAGCTTTCTTT. This chain connects TRBV28 to TRBJ1-1; D remains unclear. The germline V and J ends were trimmed by 5 bases and 1 base, with 11 bases remaining between them. Germline V gene data show CDR1 as MDHEN and CDR2 as SYDVKM. The CDR3 extends over 14 amino acids.